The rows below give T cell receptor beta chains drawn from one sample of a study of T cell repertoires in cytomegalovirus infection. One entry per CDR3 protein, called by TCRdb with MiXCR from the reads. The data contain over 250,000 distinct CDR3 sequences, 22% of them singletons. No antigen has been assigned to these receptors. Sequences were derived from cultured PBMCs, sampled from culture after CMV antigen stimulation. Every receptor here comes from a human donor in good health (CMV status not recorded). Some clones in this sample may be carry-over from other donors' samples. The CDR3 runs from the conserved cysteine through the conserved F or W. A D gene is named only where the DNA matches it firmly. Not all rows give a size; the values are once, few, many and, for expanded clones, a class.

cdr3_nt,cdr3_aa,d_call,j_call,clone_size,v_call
TGTGCCAGCAGTCGCAGGGCCGAGAATGAGCAGTTCTTC,CASSRRAENEQFF,.,TRBJ2-1,.,TRBV6-4
TGTGCCAGCAGCTCAAAACCGGGCCCCCTTGGGAGGATAGAAGAGACCCAGTACTTC,CASSSKPGPLGRIEETQYF,.,TRBJ2-5,few,TRBV7-3
TGTGCCAGCCTGGAGGGGAGGGCGGGGGCGAAAGCCAAAAACATTCAGTACTTC,CASLEGRAGAKAKNIQYF,.,TRBJ2-4,.,TRBV7-2
TGTGCCAGCAGCCACGGGGACGGGACCTATGGCTACACCTTC,CASSHGDGTYGYTF,.,TRBJ1-2,.,TRBV3-1
TGTGCCAGCAGAACGAGCGGGAGCCCCAGGAACGAGCAGTACTTC,CASRTSGSPRNEQYF,TRBD2,TRBJ2-7,few,TRBV6-6
TGTGCCAGCAGCGTGGGACAACAAGAGACCCAGTACTTC,CASSVGQQETQYF,.,TRBJ2-5,.,TRBV7-9
TGTGCCAGCAGTGGGATGCGGGGAATCGGCAATCAGCCCCAGCATTTT,CASSGMRGIGNQPQHF,.,TRBJ1-5,.,TRBV6-2/TRBV6-3
TGTGCCAGCAGCTTACCCACTAGCGGGAGACAAACCGGGGAGCTGTTTTTT,CASSLPTSGRQTGELFF,TRBD2,TRBJ2-2,few,TRBV7-8
TGTGCCAGCAGCTTTACAGGATCGGAAGCTTTCTTT,CASSFTGSEAFF,.,TRBJ1-1,.,TRBV5-4
TGTGCTAGTGGTTTTTCGAGCCAAGAGACCCAGTACTTC,CASGFSSQETQYF,.,TRBJ2-5,.,TRBV12-5
TGTGCCAGCAGCTTCGATAGCGGTACCTACAATGAGCAGTTCTTC,CASSFDSGTYNEQFF,.,TRBJ2-1,many,TRBV7-3
TGTGCCAGTAGGCGCAGGGGGACAGATACGCAGTATTTT,CASRRRGTDTQYF,TRBD1,TRBJ2-3,.,TRBV19
TGTGCCAGCAGTTTCTCGGGACAGGGGGCTGGCACTGAAGCTTTCTTT,CASSFSGQGAGTEAFF,TRBD1,TRBJ1-1,many,TRBV6-5
TGTGCCAGCAGCTTAGTTCCGGGAACCGTCTACGAGCAGTACTTC,CASSLVPGTVYEQYF,.,TRBJ2-7,few,TRBV7-2
TGTGCCAGCAGCCCGACACTCTCTGGAAACACCATATATTTT,CASSPTLSGNTIYF,.,TRBJ1-3,.,TRBV7-9
TGTGCCAGCTCCACCGGGACAGGGTCAGATACGCAGTATTTT,CASSTGTGSDTQYF,TRBD1,TRBJ2-3,few,TRBV18
TGTGCCTCTCGTTCTAGCGGGACACGAAGGGATGGGTATTTT,CASRSSGTRRDGYF,TRBD2,TRBJ2-3,.,TRBV28
TGTGCCAGCAGCTTTGCGGGGGGGAATGAGCAGTTCTTC,CASSFAGGNEQFF,TRBD2,TRBJ2-1,many,TRBV7-7
TGCGCCAGCAGCCAAGATAAACCCTCCGACAGGGTTGGATCTGGAAACACCATATATTTT,CASSQDKPSDRVGSGNTIYF,TRBD1,TRBJ1-3,.,TRBV4-3
TGTGCCAGCAGTCCCGGGTCTTTCCACAATGAGCAGTTCTTC,CASSPGSFHNEQFF,.,TRBJ2-1,few,TRBV6-2/TRBV6-3
TGTGCTAGTGGTTTGGCCTGGACTAGCGGGGTTTCCTACGAGCAGTACTTC,CASGLAWTSGVSYEQYF,TRBD2,TRBJ2-7,.,TRBV12-5
TGTGCCAGCAGCTCCCAAAGCGTTGGCGGGAGGTTGGCAGATACGCAGTATTTT,CASSSQSVGGRLADTQYF,TRBD2,TRBJ2-3,few,TRBV7-9
TGTGCCAGCAGCCCGAACGAGGGATCCCTGAACTATGGCTACACCTTC,CASSPNEGSLNYGYTF,.,TRBJ1-2,few,TRBV2
TGTGCCAGCAGCCCCCAGGGGAGCGAGCAGTACTTC,CASSPQGSEQYF,.,TRBJ2-7,.,TRBV7-2
TGTGCCAGTAGTATTATGTGGGCCGGCCGGGAGACCCAGTACTTC,CASSIMWAGRETQYF,.,TRBJ2-5,few,TRBV19
TGTGCCAGCAGCTTAGAAGGGGGCGAAGGCTATGGCTACACCTTC,CASSLEGGEGYGYTF,TRBD1,TRBJ1-2,many,TRBV7-2
TGTGCCAGCAGCCGGGACTACACAGATACGCAGTATTTT,CASSRDYTDTQYF,TRBD2,TRBJ2-3,many,TRBV7-2
TGTGCCAGCAGTTTAAGTAGTACTAATGAAAAACTGTTTTTT,CASSLSSTNEKLFF,.,TRBJ1-4,few,TRBV12-3/TRBV12-4
TGTGCCAGCAGTCAATACAGAATTCTCACCGGGGAGCTGTTTTTT,CASSQYRILTGELFF,.,TRBJ2-2,few,TRBV12-3/TRBV12-4
TGTGCCTGGAGTGCAGGTAGTGGCTCTGAAGCTTTCTTT,CAWSAGSGSEAFF,.,TRBJ1-1,.,TRBV30
TGCGCCAGCAGCCAAGATCGAGGGACAGGAAATGAAAAACTGTTTTTT,CASSQDRGTGNEKLFF,TRBD1,TRBJ1-4,many,TRBV4-3
TGTGCCAGCAGCCCTCCGGGACGGAAGAACTATGGCTACACCTTC,CASSPPGRKNYGYTF,.,TRBJ1-2,many,TRBV7-2
TGTGCCAGCAGCTTAGCGCCGGCAATGAACACTGAAGCTTTCTTT,CASSLAPAMNTEAFF,.,TRBJ1-1,few,TRBV7-2
TGTGCCAGCAGCTCCAGGACAGGGATCATTACGGGACTAGCTTTCTACGAGCAGTACTTC,CASSSRTGIITGLAFYEQYF,.,TRBJ2-7,few,TRBV7-2
TGTGCCAGCACTACCATAGGACAGGTCGATAACTATGGCTACACCTTC,CASTTIGQVDNYGYTF,TRBD1,TRBJ1-2,.,TRBV6-1
TGTGCCAGCAGCCCCGAGGGGGCCGGGGAGCTGTTTTTT,CASSPEGAGELFF,.,TRBJ2-2,.,TRBV6-2/TRBV6-3
TGTGCCAGCAGCTTGACTAGCGGGAGATACGAGCAGTACTTC,CASSLTSGRYEQYF,TRBD2,TRBJ2-7,.,TRBV7-2
TGCAGCGCACGGACAGGGCGAGGGACCGGGGAGCTGTTTTTT,CSARTGRGTGELFF,TRBD1,TRBJ2-2,.,TRBV29-1